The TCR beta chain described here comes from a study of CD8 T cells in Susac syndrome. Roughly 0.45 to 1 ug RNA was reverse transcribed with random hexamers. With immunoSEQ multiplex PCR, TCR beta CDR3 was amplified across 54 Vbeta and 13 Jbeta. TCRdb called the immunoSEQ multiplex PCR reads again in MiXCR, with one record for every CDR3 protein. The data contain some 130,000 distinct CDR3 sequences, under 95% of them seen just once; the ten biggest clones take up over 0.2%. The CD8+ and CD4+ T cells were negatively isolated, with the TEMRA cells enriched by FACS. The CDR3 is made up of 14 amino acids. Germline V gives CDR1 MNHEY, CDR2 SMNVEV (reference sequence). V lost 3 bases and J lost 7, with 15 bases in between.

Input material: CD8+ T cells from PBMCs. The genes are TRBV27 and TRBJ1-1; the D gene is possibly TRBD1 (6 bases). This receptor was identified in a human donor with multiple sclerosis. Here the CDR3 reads CASSLQGPRGEAFF. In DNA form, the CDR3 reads TGTGCCAGCAGTTTGCAGGGGCCACGGGGTGAAGCTTTCTTT.